This is a list of T cell receptor beta chains from one sample in a study of CD8+CD57+ T cells in acquired aplastic anemia. Via MiXCR, TCRdb re-called the reads, giving one row per CDR3 protein. Of some 150,000 distinct CDR3 sequences listed, more than 35% are singletons. The source material was sorted CD4+, CD8+, or CD8+CD57+ T cells (not recorded which) from PBMCs. The receptors were sampled from a human donor in good health, serving as a control. CDR3s include the opening cysteine and the closing phenylalanine or tryptophan. The order of the fields is V gene, CDR3 length, J gene, clone size, D gene, CDR3 protein, CDR3 DNA. A D gene is named only where the DNA matches it firmly. Some rows mark clone size as missing; the rest say once, few, many or name a class of expanded clone.

v_call: TRBV3-1
cdr3_length: 14
j_call: TRBJ2-7
clone_size: NA
d_call: NA
cdr3_aa: CASSQDVSSYEQYF
cdr3_nt: TGTGCCAGCAGCCAAGACGTCAGCTCCTACGAGCAGTACTTC

v_call: TRBV12-5
cdr3_length: 15
j_call: TRBJ2-1
clone_size: many
d_call: NA
cdr3_aa: CASGLAVGSSNEQFF
cdr3_nt: TGTGCTAGTGGTTTGGCCGTTGGGTCCTCCAATGAGCAGTTCTTC

v_call: TRBV5-1
cdr3_length: 16
j_call: TRBJ1-3
clone_size: many
d_call: NA
cdr3_aa: CASSLSGQPGGNTIYF
cdr3_nt: TGCGCCAGCAGCTTGTCCGGACAGCCTGGAGGAAACACCATATATTTT

v_call: TRBV6-6
cdr3_length: 13
j_call: TRBJ1-3
clone_size: many
d_call: NA
cdr3_aa: CASSYPSGNTIYF
cdr3_nt: TGTGCCAGCAGTTACCCATCTGGAAACACCATATATTTT

v_call: TRBV5-6
cdr3_length: 16
j_call: TRBJ1-5
clone_size: NA
d_call: NA
cdr3_aa: CASSLGASGYNQPQHF
cdr3_nt: TGTGCCAGCAGCTTGGGTGCGTCAGGTTACAATCAGCCCCAGCATTTT

v_call: TRBV20-1
cdr3_length: 16
j_call: TRBJ2-5
clone_size: many
d_call: TRBD2
cdr3_aa: CSARVSTSGLQETQYF
cdr3_nt: TGCAGTGCTAGAGTTAGTACTAGCGGCCTCCAAGAGACCCAGTACTTC

v_call: TRBV11-1
cdr3_length: 16
j_call: TRBJ2-7
clone_size: few
d_call: NA
cdr3_aa: CASSLASGGSLYEQYF
cdr3_nt: TGTGCCAGCAGCTTAGCGTCGGGGGGCTCCCTCTACGAGCAGTACTTC

v_call: TRBV6-1
cdr3_length: 16
j_call: TRBJ2-5
clone_size: NA
d_call: NA
cdr3_aa: CASSEAQLLTVETQYF
cdr3_nt: TGTGCCAGCAGTGAAGCGCAGCTTCTGACGGTAGAGACCCAGTACTTC

v_call: TRBV7-9
cdr3_length: 15
j_call: TRBJ2-6
clone_size: many
d_call: NA
cdr3_aa: CASSLNSAGANVLTF
cdr3_nt: TGTGCCAGCAGCTTAAATAGTGCTGGGGCCAACGTCCTGACTTTC

v_call: TRBV10-3
cdr3_length: 12
j_call: TRBJ2-1
clone_size: NA
d_call: TRBD2
cdr3_aa: CAISDSGGEQFF
cdr3_nt: TGTGCCATCAGTGACTCCGGGGGGGAGCAGTTCTTC

v_call: TRBV15
cdr3_length: 12
j_call: TRBJ1-1
clone_size: NA
d_call: NA
cdr3_aa: CATSRAAPEAFF
cdr3_nt: TGTGCCACCAGCAGAGCCGCCCCGGAGGCTTTCTTT

v_call: TRBV29-1
cdr3_length: 13
j_call: TRBJ1-4
clone_size: NA
d_call: NA
cdr3_aa: CSVGRTGDEKLFF
cdr3_nt: TGCAGCGTTGGGAGGACGGGGGATGAAAAACTGTTTTTT

v_call: TRBV20-1
cdr3_length: 11
j_call: TRBJ2-5
clone_size: NA
d_call: NA
cdr3_aa: CSGQYQETQYF
cdr3_nt: TGCAGTGGACAGTACCAAGAGACCCAGTACTTC

v_call: TRBV9
cdr3_length: 15
j_call: TRBJ2-1
clone_size: many
d_call: TRBD1
cdr3_aa: CASSAQGAPYNEQFF
cdr3_nt: TGTGCCAGCAGCGCCCAGGGGGCGCCCTACAATGAGCAGTTCTTC

v_call: TRBV20-1
cdr3_length: 12
j_call: TRBJ2-5
clone_size: many
d_call: NA
cdr3_aa: CSASGSVETQYF
cdr3_nt: TGCAGTGCTAGCGGGAGCGTAGAGACCCAGTACTTC

v_call: TRBV20-1
cdr3_length: 17
j_call: TRBJ1-5
clone_size: many
d_call: TRBD1
cdr3_aa: CSARTGQGPYSNQPQHF
cdr3_nt: TGCAGTGCTAGAACAGGACAGGGCCCGTATAGCAATCAGCCCCAGCATTTT

v_call: TRBV20-1
cdr3_length: 15
j_call: TRBJ2-5
clone_size: many
d_call: NA
cdr3_aa: CSARAGSWVRETQYF
cdr3_nt: TGCAGTGCTAGAGCAGGTAGCTGGGTAAGAGAGACCCAGTACTTC

v_call: TRBV18
cdr3_length: 13
j_call: TRBJ1-3
clone_size: few
d_call: NA
cdr3_aa: CASSQQPGNTIYF
cdr3_nt: TGTGCCAGCTCACAGCAGCCTGGAAACACCATATATTTT

v_call: TRBV7-9
cdr3_length: 13
j_call: TRBJ1-1
clone_size: NA
d_call: TRBD1
cdr3_aa: CASSPGQTGEAFF
cdr3_nt: TGTGCCAGCAGCCCAGGCCAGACAGGGGAAGCTTTCTTT

v_call: TRBV29-1
cdr3_length: 12
j_call: TRBJ1-2
clone_size: NA
d_call: NA
cdr3_aa: CSVGGVRYGYTF
cdr3_nt: TGCAGCGTTGGGGGAGTGCGCTATGGCTACACCTTC

v_call: TRBV25-1
cdr3_length: 14
j_call: TRBJ2-7
clone_size: many
d_call: NA
cdr3_aa: CASSDETSSYEQYF
cdr3_nt: TGTGCCAGCAGTGACGAAACGAGCTCCTACGAGCAGTACTTC

v_call: TRBV20-1
cdr3_length: 14
j_call: TRBJ2-1
clone_size: NA
d_call: NA
cdr3_aa: CSASTTGHNNEQFF
cdr3_nt: TGCAGTGCTTCCACGACTGGCCATAACAATGAGCAGTTCTTC

v_call: TRBV25-1
cdr3_length: 12
j_call: TRBJ1-6
clone_size: few
d_call: TRBD1
cdr3_aa: CASRTGNSPLHF
cdr3_nt: TGTGCCAGCAGGACAGGGAATTCACCCCTCCACTTT

v_call: TRBV9
cdr3_length: 15
j_call: TRBJ1-2
clone_size: many
d_call: NA
cdr3_aa: CASSVDPGWTDGYTF
cdr3_nt: TGTGCCAGCAGCGTAGACCCCGGTTGGACAGATGGCTACACCTTC

v_call: TRBV28
cdr3_length: 12
j_call: TRBJ1-1
clone_size: many
d_call: NA
cdr3_aa: CASSTLNTEAFF
cdr3_nt: TGTGCCAGCAGTACCTTGAACACTGAAGCTTTCTTT

v_call: TRBV11-2
cdr3_length: 14
j_call: TRBJ2-1
clone_size: NA
d_call: TRBD2
cdr3_aa: CATSLDGRRNEQFF
cdr3_nt: TGTGCCACCAGCTTAGACGGGAGGAGGAATGAGCAGTTCTTC

v_call: TRBV15
cdr3_length: 14
j_call: TRBJ1-1
clone_size: NA
d_call: TRBD1
cdr3_aa: CATSTRQGDTEAFF
cdr3_nt: TGTGCCACCAGCACGCGACAGGGCGACACTGAAGCTTTCTTT

v_call: TRBV7-8
cdr3_length: 14
j_call: TRBJ2-7
clone_size: many
d_call: TRBD1
cdr3_aa: CASSLTGGSLEQYF
cdr3_nt: TGTGCCAGCAGCTTAACAGGGGGCTCCCTCGAGCAGTACTTC

v_call: TRBV5-1
cdr3_length: 13
j_call: TRBJ2-5
clone_size: many
d_call: NA
cdr3_aa: CASSITLRETQYF
cdr3_nt: TGCGCCAGCAGCATAACCCTTCGAGAGACCCAGTACTTC

v_call: TRBV29-1
cdr3_length: 13
j_call: TRBJ1-3
clone_size: many
d_call: NA
cdr3_aa: CSVGDTGGNTIYF
cdr3_nt: TGCAGCGTGGGTGACACGGGAGGAAACACCATATATTTT

v_call: TRBV15
cdr3_length: 16
j_call: TRBJ1-4
clone_size: NA
d_call: TRBD1
cdr3_aa: CATSSLESGGGEKLFF
cdr3_nt: TGTGCCACCAGCAGCTTGGAGTCAGGGGGCGGTGAAAAACTGTTTTTT

v_call: TRBV14
cdr3_length: 15
j_call: TRBJ1-2
clone_size: many
d_call: NA
cdr3_aa: CASSQDGTLNYGYTF
cdr3_nt: TGTGCCAGCAGCCAAGATGGGACCCTTAACTATGGCTACACCTTC

v_call: TRBV10-1
cdr3_length: 13
j_call: TRBJ1-6
clone_size: NA
d_call: NA
cdr3_aa: CASSAAKNSPLHF
cdr3_nt: TGCGCCAGCAGTGCCGCCAAGAATTCACCCCTCCACTTT

v_call: TRBV11-1
cdr3_length: 18
j_call: TRBJ2-3
clone_size: many
d_call: TRBD2
cdr3_aa: CASSLAGGWGMSTDTQYF
cdr3_nt: TGTGCCAGCAGCCTAGCGGGAGGGTGGGGTATGAGCACAGATACGCAGTATTTT

v_call: TRBV2
cdr3_length: 14
j_call: TRBJ1-5
clone_size: many
d_call: TRBD1
cdr3_aa: CASRGTGANQPQHF
cdr3_nt: TGTGCCAGCAGGGGGACAGGGGCCAATCAGCCCCAGCATTTT

v_call: TRBV5-8
cdr3_length: 14
j_call: TRBJ1-3
clone_size: NA
d_call: NA
cdr3_aa: CASSSGDSGNTIYF
cdr3_nt: TGTGCCAGCAGCTCGGGAGATTCTGGAAACACCATATATTTT

v_call: TRBV9
cdr3_length: 17
j_call: TRBJ2-5
clone_size: many
d_call: TRBD2
cdr3_aa: CASSVGDSGGVGETQYF
cdr3_nt: TGTGCCAGCAGCGTGGGGGATAGCGGGGGGGTAGGAGAGACCCAGTACTTC

v_call: TRBV6-1
cdr3_length: 14
j_call: TRBJ1-2
clone_size: few
d_call: NA
cdr3_aa: CASTNQYLQYGYTF
cdr3_nt: TGTGCCAGCACCAATCAATATTTACAGTATGGCTACACCTTC

v_call: TRBV12-3/TRBV12-4
cdr3_length: 13
j_call: TRBJ1-2
clone_size: many
d_call: NA
cdr3_aa: CASSFGGWDGYTF
cdr3_nt: TGTGCCAGCAGTTTCGGGGGATGGGATGGCTACACCTTC

v_call: TRBV12-3/TRBV12-4
cdr3_length: 13
j_call: TRBJ1-3
clone_size: many
d_call: TRBD1
cdr3_aa: CASRQGGGNTIYF
cdr3_nt: TGTGCCAGCAGGCAGGGGGGTGGAAACACCATATATTTT

v_call: TRBV7-2
cdr3_length: 15
j_call: TRBJ1-6
clone_size: NA
d_call: NA
cdr3_aa: CASSLVAGRGSPLHF
cdr3_nt: TGTGCCAGCAGCTTAGTGGCCGGTCGGGGCTCACCCCTCCACTTT

v_call: TRBV29-1
cdr3_length: 11
j_call: TRBJ1-2
clone_size: NA
d_call: NA
cdr3_aa: CSVEGRRGYTF
cdr3_nt: TGCAGCGTTGAGGGACGAAGGGGCTACACCTTC

v_call: TRBV12-3/TRBV12-4
cdr3_length: 14
j_call: TRBJ2-3
clone_size: many
d_call: NA
cdr3_aa: CASSLGPGTDTQYF
cdr3_nt: TGTGCCAGCAGTTTAGGGCCCGGCACAGATACGCAGTATTTT

v_call: TRBV10-3
cdr3_length: 15
j_call: TRBJ1-2
clone_size: many
d_call: NA
cdr3_aa: CAISVSDSPNYGYTF
cdr3_nt: TGTGCCATCAGTGTATCGGACAGCCCTAACTATGGCTACACCTTC

v_call: TRBV19
cdr3_length: 12
j_call: TRBJ1-1
clone_size: many
d_call: NA
cdr3_aa: CASSGGATEAFF
cdr3_nt: TGTGCCAGTAGTGGGGGGGCTACTGAAGCTTTCTTT

v_call: TRBV5-8
cdr3_length: 14
j_call: TRBJ1-1
clone_size: many
d_call: TRBD1
cdr3_aa: CASNRGTANTEAFF
cdr3_nt: TGTGCCAGCAACCGAGGGACAGCGAACACTGAAGCTTTCTTT

v_call: TRBV20-1
cdr3_length: 12
j_call: TRBJ1-1
clone_size: NA
d_call: NA
cdr3_aa: CSASDPNTEAFF
cdr3_nt: TGCAGTGCTAGTGACCCGAACACTGAAGCTTTCTTT

v_call: TRBV11-3
cdr3_length: 14
j_call: TRBJ2-3
clone_size: many
d_call: TRBD2
cdr3_aa: CASSTSGRGDTQYF
cdr3_nt: TGTGCCAGCTCCACTAGCGGGAGGGGAGATACGCAGTATTTT

v_call: TRBV10-3
cdr3_length: 13
j_call: TRBJ2-7
clone_size: NA
d_call: TRBD1
cdr3_aa: CASGQGAPGEQYF
cdr3_nt: TGTGCCAGCGGACAGGGGGCTCCGGGGGAGCAGTACTTC

v_call: TRBV6-2/TRBV6-3
cdr3_length: 11
j_call: TRBJ2-7
clone_size: many
d_call: NA
cdr3_aa: CASRTPYEQYF
cdr3_nt: TGTGCCAGCAGAACCCCCTACGAGCAGTACTTC

v_call: TRBV20-1
cdr3_length: 11
j_call: TRBJ2-3
clone_size: many
d_call: NA
cdr3_aa: CSARPRDTQYF
cdr3_nt: TGCAGTGCTAGACCGAGAGATACGCAGTATTTT

v_call: TRBV9
cdr3_length: 17
j_call: TRBJ1-2
clone_size: NA
d_call: TRBD1
cdr3_aa: CASSPQLEGASGVGYTF
cdr3_nt: TGTGCCAGCAGCCCCCAATTGGAGGGGGCCTCCGGAGTTGGCTACACCTTC

v_call: TRBV30
cdr3_length: 11
j_call: TRBJ1-2
clone_size: many
d_call: NA
cdr3_aa: CAWSSRYGYTF
cdr3_nt: TGTGCCTGGAGTTCGAGGTATGGCTACACCTTC

v_call: TRBV19
cdr3_length: 14
j_call: TRBJ2-1
clone_size: few
d_call: TRBD1
cdr3_aa: CASSNRTGHNEQFF
cdr3_nt: TGTGCCAGTAGTAACAGGACAGGACACAATGAGCAGTTCTTC